This paragraph covers one T cell receptor (beta chain) sequence. Seattle patient enrollment occurred during active infection, with longitudinal follow-up thereafter. This record belongs to a study of blood T cell repertoires in COVID-19. The overall study: The United States, Italy and Spain supplied acute and convalescent COVID-19 samples. Nucleic acid was either cDNA or gDNA, and it came from T cells, B-cell-depleted T cells, or PBMCs.

Sequenced by immunoSEQ multiplex PCR; TCRdb stores in-frame clones only, minus some. The table has 200,000 to 250,000 clones, 84% seen once; the top ten hold approximately 8%. Unmatched junction bases numbered 12, after V lost 6 bases and J lost 6 bases. The germline V gene encodes CDR1 MGHDK and CDR2 SYGVNS. The CDR3 has 15 amino acids. The chain joins TRBV25-1 to TRBJ2-7, with 9 bases matching TRBD2. Sequenced material: peripheral blood. This receptor was identified in a woman at least 80 years old with COVID-19, enrolled during active disease. CDR3: CASSRSGSPEGEQYF. DNA for the CDR3: TGTGCCAGCAGCCGTAGCGGGAGCCCAGAGGGCGAGCAGTACTTC.